This T cell receptor (beta chain) was obtained from a study of shared clonotypes between healthy human individuals (dated by TCRdb to about 2020). Regarding the study in general: The cohort comprised a couple of women and a few men aged 18 to 49 years. To increase sequencing depth and limit assay-specific biases, TCR repertoire library preparation and sequencing were carried out by different laboratories using diverse techniques. For each donor, CD4 naive and CD4 memory were each run on three plates, CD8 naive on two plates, and CD8 memory on one plate. To estimate repertoire size and how much clonotypes are shared between individuals, the study performed deep sequencing of blood TCR repertoires from about 5 healthy adults. Leukapheresis yielded between about 0.94 and 8.9 billion PBMCs per donor.

TCR CDR3 regions were amplified from genomic DNA by multiplex PCR using the deep immunoSEQ assay. For each cell subset, the extracted genomic DNA was distributed evenly across all wells of several immunoSEQ 96-well plates, and each plate served as one replicate. Each replicate PCR for sorted subsets received around 0.2 ug genomic DNA, equal to about 30,000 T cell genomes. The purified libraries were quantified using a Qubit 3.0 fluorometer, sized with a Bioanalyzer 2100, and then quantified again using the KAPA Library Quantification kit. Every immunoSEQ 96-well plate was sequenced on a dedicated single-read 150-cycle Illumina NextSeq 550 flow cell. The source study handled its data this way. Because only junctional sequences without quality scores were contained in the immunoSEQ output, filtering matching that applied to full-length reads could not be performed. To assign V/J genes and CDR3, sequences were annotated using PyIR, a Python wrapper for IgBLAST v1.9, with IMGT germline references. Reads with weak V/J assignments (E-value above 1e-6), missing CDR3, stop codons, out-of-frame junctions, or ambiguous translated residues were removed. V3J clonotypes were defined by identical inferred V gene, J gene, and CDR3 amino acid sequence. The percentage overlap between two repertoires was calculated by dividing the number of shared unique clonotypes by the size of the smaller repertoire. RTK rarefaction, the Chao1 estimator, and Recon v2.1 estimates of unobserved clonotypes were used to assess repertoire richness. Generation probabilities were computed with OLGA for all TCRbeta clonotypes obtained by the gDNA method from several donors. The immuneACCESS repertoire file appears here via TCRdb, limited to in-frame rearrangements. These files lack a portion of the clones; in checked studies, under half of the deficit traces to unresolved V genes, and the cause of the others is not known. V and J calls plus clone size are reproduced from that table; the DNA served to infer D and trimming. For this sample the table gives some 700,000 clones, of which less than 95% were detected only once. 30% to 40% of the sample comes from the top ten.

The donors were healthy, HIV-negative adults who had no recently reported acute infections or vaccinations. Every donor was a Caucasian adult residing in Nashville, Tennessee, USA. CD8 memory samples were composed of magnetically selected CD45RO+ cells combined with CCR7-negative CD45RA+ effector memory (TemRA) cells. Blood was obtained by leukapheresis, after which PBMCs were separated by Ficoll-Histopaque density gradient centrifugation and cryopreserved in liquid nitrogen vapor phase. Analytical flow cytometry was used to check the purity and quantity of every magnetically sorted T cell population. Each sorted fraction had its genomic DNA isolated and then quantified by UV absorbance on a Nanodrop 2000c. Regarding this clone: It lacks a known antigen. No quality values exist for individual bases; no much larger clone is one base distant.

Trimming at the junction amounts to 5 bases on V and 4 bases on J, and the germline ends lie 14 bases apart. The CDR3 has 15 amino acids, counting the end cysteine and phenylalanine. CDR3 DNA is the only sequence kept; it has 45 bases, read in frame from the first base. The germline V gene (reference sequence) yields SEHNR for CDR1 and FQNEAQ for CDR2. Study-wide findings and limitations: Only blood was sampled, and tissue TCR repertoires likely differ from those in blood. Based on pairwise subsampling, the degree of clonotype sharing among donors was expected to be affected by sequencing depth. Larger estimated clonotype richness was generally found for naive subsets than for memory subsets. About 4.5% of naive CD4, more than 3% of naive CD8, 2.3% of memory CD4, and approximately 0.39% of memory CD8 clonotypes were shared across a few donors. Clonotypes shared by all four sorted-subset donors showed higher generation probabilities than non-shared clonotypes. Because the study included a small number of donors, the genetic and exposure-history diversity represented was limited. Even with the large sequencing depth, rarefaction of the sorted-subset datasets indicated that sequencing was incomplete.

Sequenced input: memory CD8+ T cells from PBMCs. The cell subset or site label, as the study defines it: CD45RO+ cells pooled with CCR7-negative TemRA cells. The TCR was taken from a young man in good health. Some clones in this sample may be carry-over from other donors' samples. The chain joins TRBV7-9 to TRBJ1-4, with TRBD1 as a weak D call on 6 bases. The CDR3 here reads CASSPLRTVNEKLFF. The nucleotides are TGTGCCAGCAGCCCCCTCAGGACAGTTAATGAAAAACTGTTTTTT.